Presented here are 9 T cell receptor beta chains from one specimen sequenced in a study of blood T cell repertoires in COVID-19. The repertoire was sequenced with immunoSEQ multiplex PCR; TCRdb's copy has only in-frame clones and lacks some. The data show roughly 200,000 clones, with roughly 90% seen just once and about 2.4% held by the top ten. The sequencing sample was made of PBMCs or T cells enriched from blood (not recorded which). These receptors originate from a woman younger than 45 who had recovered from COVID-19.

The chain is built from TRBV7-8 and TRBJ1-5; no definite D call. The CDR3 extends over 16 amino acids. Germline lookup yields CDR1 SGHVS and CDR2 FQNEAQ. Trimming took 5 bases from V and 2 from J, leaving 16 bases between them. The CDR3 reads CASSKGWGVGNQPQHF. As DNA, the CDR3 is TGTGCCAGCAGCAAAGGATGGGGAGTCGGCAATCAGCCCCAGCATTTT. The full variable domain, completed using reference TRBV7-8 and TRBJ1-5, is GAGVSQSPRYKVAKRGQDVALRCDPISGHVSLFWYQQALGQGPEFLTYFQNEAQLDKSGLPSDRFFAERPEGSVSTLKIQRTQQEDSAVYLCASSKGWGVGNQPQHFGDGTRLSIL.

The V and J genes are TRBV7-9 and TRBJ1-6; TRBD1 matches 7 bases. CDR1 and CDR2 from the germline V gene are SEHNR and FQNEAQ (reference sequence). Unmatched junction bases numbered 14, after V lost 7 bases and J lost 11 bases. CDR3 size: 15 residues. CDR3 protein: CASTIGQAEGTPLHF. The DNA of the CDR3 is TGTGCCAGCACCATTGGACAGGCCGAGGGCACACCCCTCCACTTT. Variable domain in full (rest from reference TRBV7-9 and TRBJ1-6): DTGVSQNPRHKITKRGQNVTFRCDPISEHNRLYWYRQTLGQGPEFLTYFQNEAQLEKSRLLSDRFSAERPKGSFSTLEIQRTEQGDSAMYLCASTIGQAEGTPLHFGNGTRLTVT.

The V gene is TRBV10-3, the J gene TRBJ2-3; TRBD2 matches at 7 bases. J gave up 2 bases and V 6 bases, and 5 bases lay outside the gene matches. The germline gives CDR1 ENHRY, CDR2 SYGVKD. The CDR3 contains 14 residues. Written as DNA, the CDR3 is TGTGCCATCAGAAGAGCGGGGAACACAGATACGCAGTATTTT. It codes for CAIRRAGNTDTQYF.

The table lists this clone with a count of one. This chain links TRBV5-1 with TRBJ2-3; maybe TRBD1 (6 bases). The CDR3 sequence is 16 residues long. Germline CDR1 and CDR2: SGHRS and YFSETQ. The V and J ends lost 2 bases and 2 bases respectively, with 15 bases between them. CDR3 bases: TGCGCCAGCAGCTTACCAGGACAGACGTCCACAGATACGCAGTATTTT. This translates into CASSLPGQTSTDTQYF. The variable domain in full, with the rest retrieved from reference TRBV5-1 and TRBJ2-3, is KAGVTQTPRYLIKTRGQQVTLSCSPISGHRSVSWYQQTPGQGLQFLFEYFSETQRNKGNFPGRFSGRQFSNSRSEMNVSTLELGDSALYLCASSLPGQTSTDTQYFGPGTRLTVL.

This clone was picked up a small number of times. V gene TRBV5-4 combines with J gene TRBJ2-7; the D gene is possibly TRBD1 (6 bases). Trimming left V 5 bases short and J 2 bases short, with 11 bases between. The germline V gene has CDR1 SGHNT and CDR2 YYREEE (reference sequence). This CDR3 spans 13 amino acids. The CDR3 region is CASSQGPAYEQYF. In DNA, the CDR3 is TGTGCCAGCAGTCAGGGGCCGGCCTACGAGCAGTACTTC.

The chain combines TRBV6-5 with TRBJ2-7, with 7 bases aligning to TRBD2. V was clipped by 4 bases and J by 0 bases; unmatched bases: 3. The CDR3 totals 14 residues. Germline assignment: CDR1 MNHEY and CDR2 SVGAGI. CDR3 sequence reads: CASSLAGDSYEQYF. CDR3 DNA sequence: TGTGCCAGCAGTTTGGCGGGAGACTCCTACGAGCAGTACTTC.

The gene calls are TRBV18 and TRBJ1-2, with 9 bases that match TRBD1. CDR1 is KGHSH, CDR2 LQKENI, per germline. V was clipped by 4 bases and J by 4 bases; unmatched bases: 16. The CDR3 is made up of 18 amino acids. The CDR3, as DNA: TGTGCCAGCTCACAAAACCGGGACAGGGTCAGAGCTAGCTATGGCTACACCTTC. As protein: CASSQNRDRVRASYGYTF. Using reference TRBV18 and TRBJ1-2 for the parts outside the CDR3, the full variable domain is NAGVMQNPRHLVRRRGQEARLRCSPMKGHSHVYWYRQLPEEGLKFMVYLQKENIIDESGMPKERFSAEFPKEGPSILRIQQVVRGDSAAYFCASSQNRDRVRASYGYTFGSGTRLTVV.

This rearrangement joins TRBV4-2 to TRBJ1-3, with D unclear. V was pared by 0 bases and J by 4 bases, with 13 bases between. Germline V gene lookup returns CDR1 LGHNA and CDR2 YNFKEQ. This CDR3 spans 16 amino acids. CDR3 in amino acids: CASSQEPRWEGNTIYF. DNA for the CDR3: TGTGCCAGCAGCCAAGAGCCGAGGTGGGAGGGAAACACCATATATTTT.

The chain combines TRBV6-5 with TRBJ1-2; tentatively, D is TRBD1 (5 bases). Germline V gene lookup returns CDR1 MNHEY and CDR2 SVGAGI. This CDR3 has 14 amino acids. Between the trimmed V and J ends, which lost 0 bases and 8 bases, there was a span of 13 bases. The DNA of the CDR3 is TGTGCCAGCAGTTACTCGAGTGGAGGGGAAGGCTACACCTTC. Its protein is CASSYSSGGEGYTF.